This TCR beta chain comes out of a study of cytomegalovirus exposure and HLA in healthy donors. Study results and caveats: A previous analysis found most TCR beta V segments productive roughly 87% or roughly 30% of the time.

Trimming took 0 bases from V and 7 from J, leaving 14 bases between them. The CDR3 is made up of 15 amino acids. CDR1 SGHRS and CDR2 YFSETQ come from the germline V gene. Details on this clone: Its antigen is as yet unknown.

The PCR made use of 60 Vbeta and 13 Jbeta primers. The table came from immunoSEQ multiplex PCR; TCRdb's copy has only in-frame clones and leaves some out. The sample includes approximately 110,000 clones, over 75% of them seen just once. The gene calls are TRBV5-1 and TRBJ1-5; no reliable D call. Sample: PBMCs. This receptor was identified in a woman between 40 and 50 years old in good health and CMV-seropositive. Here the CDR3 DNA reads TGCGCCAGCAGCTTGGACGGAACCCCCGGGCAGCCCCAGCATTTT. Residues: CASSLDGTPGQPQHF.